One sample yielded the 22 T cell receptor beta chains listed below, sequenced in a study of blood T cell repertoires in COVID-19. The assay was immunoSEQ multiplex PCR, and TCRdb's table has in-frame clones only and misses some. The sample has approximately 230,000 clones; 70% to 90% are singletons. The sample comprised peripheral blood. These TCRs come from a woman aged 30 to 39 with COVID-19, enrolled during active disease.

The gene calls are TRBV3-1 (or the pseudogene TRBV3-2) and TRBJ2-7, with D maybe TRBD1 (5 bases). The germline CDR1 and CDR2 sequences are LGHDT and YNNKEL (reference sequence). The CDR3 has 13 amino acids. V was pared by 4 bases and J by 2 bases, with 9 bases between. CDR3 in DNA: TGTGCCAGCAGCCCGTGGGGCCCCTACGAGCAGTACGTC. Its protein product is CASSPWGPYEQYV.

The genes are TRBV27 and TRBJ2-1; TRBD1 aligns across 7 bases. The CDR3 runs to 16 residues. Germline loops: CDR1 MNHEY, CDR2 SMNVEV (reference sequence). J was trimmed by 0 bases and V by 5 bases; bases with no gene match: 7. CDR3 in amino acids: CASSVARDSSYNEQFF. Written as DNA, the CDR3 is TGTGCCAGCAGTGTGGCCCGGGACAGCTCCTACAATGAGCAGTTCTTC.

The chain employs TRBV10-3 and TRBJ2-1; D is possibly TRBD2 (8 bases). The V end lost 2 bases, the J end lost 3 bases, and 26 bases lay between the germline ends. Germline CDR1 and CDR2: ENHRY and SYGVKD. This CDR3 contains 20 residues. The CDR3 DNA sequence: TGTGCCATCAGTGAGACCTTAGACAGGGACGGGACTAGGCTCTACAATGAGCAGTTCTTC. Protein sequence: CAISETLDRDGTRLYNEQFF.

V is TRBV7-8 and J is TRBJ2-5; 8 bases agree with TRBD2. The CDR3 totals 15 residues. Unmatched junction bases numbered 7, after V lost 3 bases and J lost 4 bases. Germline V CDR1 and CDR2: SGHVS, FQNEAQ. The CDR3: CASSFRREDGETQYF. As DNA, the CDR3 is TGTGCCAGCAGCTTTCGGCGGGAGGACGGAGAGACCCAGTACTTC. The whole variable domain, filled in from reference TRBV7-8 and TRBJ2-5, reads GAGVSQSPRYKVAKRGQDVALRCDPISGHVSLFWYQQALGQGPEFLTYFQNEAQLDKSGLPSDRFFAERPEGSVSTLKIQRTQQEDSAVYLCASSFRREDGETQYFGPGTRLLVL.

In its sample, this clone was seen a few times. CDR3 amino acids: CASSPRDRVGEQYF. The CDR3 bases are TGTGCCAGCAGCCCAAGGGACAGGGTAGGCGAGCAGTACTTC. This chain joins TRBV5-4 and TRBJ2-7; 9 bases align to TRBD1. CDR3 size: 14 residues. The V gene's germline CDR1 is SGHNT and CDR2 YYREEE (reference sequence). The ends lost 4 bases at V and 6 bases at J; junction bases unmatched: 8.

J is TRBJ2-7 and V is TRBV11-1; possible D gene TRBD2, 5 bases. Germline CDR1 SGHAT, CDR2 FQDESV (reference sequence). Between the trimmed V and J ends, which lost 5 bases and 3 bases, there was a span of 17 bases. This CDR3 is 15 amino acids long. CDR3 residues: CASSPQPTGDYEQYV. DNA for the CDR3: TGTGCCAGCAGCCCCCAACCGACCGGGGACTACGAGCAGTACGTC.

The chain is built from TRBV7-2 and TRBJ2-7; 10 positions agree with TRBD2. The CDR3 consists of 15 residues. V was pared by 1 base and J by 2 bases, with 2 bases of the junction left unmatched. The germline CDR1 and CDR2 sequences are SGHTA and FQGNSA. The CDR3 nucleotides read TGTGCCAGCAGCTTAGGGCTAGCGGGAGCCTACGAGCAGTACGTC. Its translation: CASSLGLAGAYEQYV.

This chain connects TRBV28 to TRBJ2-4, with D perhaps matching TRBD1 (7 bases). The CDR3 is 14 amino acids. V lost 6 bases and J 6 bases, leaving 15 bases between the germline ends. Looked up from germline, CDR1 is MDHEN and CDR2 is SYDVKM. This CDR3 reads CASSRRDRGNIQYF. CDR3 nucleotide sequence: TGTGCCAGCAGCCGGAGGGACAGAGGAAACATTCAGTACTTC.

V and J are TRBV6-6 and TRBJ2-5; D is undetermined. Germline lookup yields CDR1 MNHNY and CDR2 SVGAGI (reference sequence). The CDR3 covers 12 residues. V lost 5 bases, J lost 4 bases, and 8 bases lay in between. The CDR3 here is CASSQLTETQYF. DNA of the CDR3: TGTGCCAGCAGTCAACTCACAGAGACCCAGTACTTC.

This clone is a singleton in its sample. This chain links TRBV11-2 with TRBJ2-1; 8 positions agree with TRBD2. CDR3 length equals 14 residues. The V gene end was trimmed by 4 bases and the J gene end by 5 bases; junction bases not matched to a gene: 4. Germline loops: CDR1 SGHAT, CDR2 FQNNGV. The CDR3 DNA reads as TGTGCCAGCAGCTCCGGCGGGAGGAACAATGAGCAGTTCTTC. Amino acid sequence: CASSSGGRNNEQFF.

This chain uses TRBV19 with TRBJ1-2, with 9 bases that match TRBD1. CDR1 is LNHDA and CDR2 is SQIVND in the germline V gene (reference sequence). The CDR3 spans 16 residues. J lost 1 base, V lost 4 bases, and 7 bases had no gene match. CDR3 sequence reads: CASSSSGTGINYGYTF. For the CDR3, the DNA is TGTGCCAGTAGTAGTTCTGGGACAGGGATTAACTATGGCTACACCTTC. The full variable domain, rest sourced from reference TRBV19 and TRBJ1-2, is DGGITQSPKYLFRKEGQNVTLSCEQNLNHDAMYWYRQDPGQGLRLIYYSQIVNDFQKGDIAEGYSVSREKKESFPLTVTSAQKNPTAFYLCASSSSGTGINYGYTFGSGTRLTVV.

The chain joins TRBV18 to TRBJ2-1; D is possibly TRBD1 (6 bases). Germline loops: CDR1 KGHSH, CDR2 LQKENI. This CDR3 is 15 amino acids long. V shed 2 bases and J shed 6 bases, with 14 bases lying between them. The DNA of the CDR3 is TGTGCCAGCTCACCATCCGGGACAAAAGCCAATGAGCAGTTCTTC. This sequence encodes CASSPSGTKANEQFF. Variable domain in full (rest from reference TRBV18 and TRBJ2-1): NAGVMQNPRHLVRRRGQEARLRCSPMKGHSHVYWYRQLPEEGLKFMVYLQKENIIDESGMPKERFSAEFPKEGPSILRIQQVVRGDSAAYFCASSPSGTKANEQFFGPGTRLTVL.

Here the CDR3 DNA reads TGTGCCATCAGGAGGGGAGGGGAAGGAGCAGATACGCAGTATTTT. This translates into CAIRRGGEGADTQYF. The chain is built from TRBV10-3 and TRBJ2-3; 7 bases match TRBD2. This CDR3 contains 15 residues. Germline CDR1 reads ENHRY; CDR2 reads SYGVKD. V shed 6 bases, J shed 4 bases, and the junction held 10 bases outside the gene matches.

The chain employs TRBV28 and TRBJ1-2, with 9 nucleotides matching TRBD1. The CDR3 contains 16 residues. The ends lost 5 bases at V and 8 bases at J; junction bases unmatched: 15. Germline CDR1 and CDR2: MDHEN and SYDVKM. CDR3 DNA sequence: TGTGCCAGCAGTAGCTCGGGACAGGGTCTTTCGGTGGGCTACACCTTC. It specifies CASSSSGQGLSVGYTF.

The chain employs TRBV2 and TRBJ2-2, with D uncertain. The CDR3 totals 14 residues. The germline V and J ends were trimmed by 5 bases and 1 base, with 8 bases remaining between them. Germline CDR1 is SNHLY and CDR2 is FYNNEI. CDR3 in DNA: TGTGCCAGCAGTTTTACACAGAACACCGGGGAGCTGTTTTTT. This gives the protein CASSFTQNTGELFF.

This chain joins TRBV10-1 and TRBJ1-1, with 8 positions matching TRBD1. Germline trimming cut 6 bases from V and 4 bases from J; bases unmatched to any gene: 4. The germline gives CDR1 WNHNN, CDR2 SYGVQD (reference sequence). This CDR3 has 13 amino acids. The CDR3 spells CASSSDRATEAFF. CDR3 bases: TGCGCCAGCAGCTCGGACAGGGCCACTGAAGCTTTCTTT.

V gene TRBV29-1 combines with J gene TRBJ1-2; TRBD1 might be the D (6 bases). CDR1 and CDR2 from the germline V gene are SQVTM and ANQGSEA. The CDR3 covers 14 residues. V lost 0 bases to trimming and J lost 4 bases, with 12 bases between them. CDR3 DNA sequence: TGCAGCGTTGAAGACAGGGACACTGCCTATGGCTACACCTTC. Translating gives CSVEDRDTAYGYTF.

The chain carries TRBV4-3 and TRBJ1-1; D perhaps matches TRBD1 (5 bases). Germline-derived CDR1 and CDR2 are LGHNA and YSLEER. This CDR3 has 13 residues. V was shortened by 3 bases and J by 4 bases, with 9 bases between the two germline ends. The DNA for the CDR3 is TGCGCCAGCAGCCAGGCTAGGGGCACTGAAGCTTTCTTT. It translates to CASSQARGTEAFF.

The genes are TRBV9 and TRBJ1-1, with TRBD1 matching 9 bases. Losses at the gene ends were 3 bases for V and 8 bases for J; bases not matched to a gene: 2. The germline CDR1 and CDR2 sequences are SGDLS and YYNGEE. This CDR3 contains 12 residues. The CDR3 loop is CASSAGTGEAFF. DNA of the CDR3: TGTGCCAGCAGCGCCGGGACAGGGGAAGCTTTCTTT.

The gene calls are TRBV11-3 and TRBJ1-1; D perhaps matches TRBD1 (5 bases). Trimming shortened V by 0 bases and J by 4 bases, and 18 bases separated the two germline ends. This CDR3 comprises 17 residues. Germline V gene sequence: CDR1 SGHNT, CDR2 YENEEA. CDR3 in amino acids: CASSLESWGSRSTEAFF. CDR3 in DNA: TGTGCCAGCAGCTTAGAGTCGTGGGGCAGTCGATCCACTGAAGCTTTCTTT.

The chain uses TRBV6-5 and TRBJ1-5; possible D gene TRBD1, 6 bases. The V and J ends lost 4 bases and 4 bases respectively, with 8 bases between them. CDR1 and CDR2 from the germline V gene are MNHEY and SVGAGI. This CDR3 is built from 13 residues. CDR3 region: CASSSRGNQPQHF. The CDR3 DNA reads TGTGCCAGCAGTTCCAGGGGAAATCAGCCCCAGCATTTT.

This chain connects TRBV4-2 to TRBJ2-7, with D maybe TRBD1 (6 bases). Deletions cut 3 bases from V and 4 bases from J, with 16 bases between. Germline CDR1 LGHNA, CDR2 YNFKEQ. The CDR3 has 15 amino acids. CDR3 protein: CASSQVAGAEYEQYF. The CDR3 bases are TGTGCCAGCAGCCAGGTGGCAGGGGCAGAATACGAGCAGTACTTC.